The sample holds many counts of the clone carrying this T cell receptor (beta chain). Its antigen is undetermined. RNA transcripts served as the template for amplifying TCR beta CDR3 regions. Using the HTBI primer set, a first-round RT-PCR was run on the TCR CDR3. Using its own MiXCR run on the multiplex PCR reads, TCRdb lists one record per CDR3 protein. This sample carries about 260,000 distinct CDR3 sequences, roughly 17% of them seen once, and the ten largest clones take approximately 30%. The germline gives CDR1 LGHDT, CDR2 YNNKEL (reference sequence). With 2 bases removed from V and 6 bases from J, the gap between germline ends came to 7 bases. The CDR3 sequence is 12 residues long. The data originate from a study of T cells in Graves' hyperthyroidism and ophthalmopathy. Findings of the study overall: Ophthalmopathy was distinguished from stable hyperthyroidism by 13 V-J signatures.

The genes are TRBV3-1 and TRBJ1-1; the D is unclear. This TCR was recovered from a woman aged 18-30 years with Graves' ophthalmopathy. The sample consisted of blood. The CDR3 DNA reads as TGTGCCAGCAGCCAAACGGACTCTGAAGCTTTCTTT. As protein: CASSQTDSEAFF.